Given below is one TCR beta chain in context. TCR beta from blood CD8+ and CD4+ T cells was sequenced. This record comes from a study of CD8 T cells in Susac syndrome. Reverse transcription of roughly 0.5 to 1 ug RNA was carried out with random hexamers. One entry per CDR3 protein results from TCRdb running MiXCR on the immunoSEQ multiplex PCR reads. The sample lists approximately 170,000 distinct CDR3 sequences, 85% to 95% occurring once. The CDR3 extends over 13 amino acids. V dropped 7 bases and J dropped 0 bases, with 4 bases sitting between them. In germline, CDR1 is SGHTA, CDR2 FQGNSA. The clonotype was recovered from a human donor in good health. The V call is TRBV7-2, the J call TRBJ2-6; D unclear. Sequenced material: CD4+ T cells from PBMCs. The CDR3 bases are TGTGCCAGCAACCCCTCTGGGGCCAACGTCCTGACTTTC. Its protein product is CASNPSGANVLTF.